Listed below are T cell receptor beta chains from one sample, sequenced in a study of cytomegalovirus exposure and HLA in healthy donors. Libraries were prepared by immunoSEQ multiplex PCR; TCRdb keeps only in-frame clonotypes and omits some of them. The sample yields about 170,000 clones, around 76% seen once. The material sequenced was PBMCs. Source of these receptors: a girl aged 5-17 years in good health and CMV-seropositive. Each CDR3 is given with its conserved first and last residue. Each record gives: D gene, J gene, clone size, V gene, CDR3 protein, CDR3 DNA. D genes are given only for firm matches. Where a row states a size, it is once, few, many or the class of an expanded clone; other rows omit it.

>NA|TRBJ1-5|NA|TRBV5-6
CASSSQGEWAHGQPQHF
TGTGCCAGCAGCTCACAGGGCGAATGGGCTCACGGGCAGCCCCAGCATTTT
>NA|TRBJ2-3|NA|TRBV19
CASSAGNTDTQYF
TGTGCCAGTAGTGCAGGAAACACAGATACGCAGTATTTT
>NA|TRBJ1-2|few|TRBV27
CASSVNDGLYGYTF
TGTGCCAGCAGTGTTAATGACGGACTCTATGGCTACACCTTC
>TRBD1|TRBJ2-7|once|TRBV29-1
CSVEDRLGIKSRKGQGSGEQYF
TGCAGCGTTGAAGATCGCCTAGGAATAAAGAGCCGAAAAGGACAGGGGAGTGGCGAGCAGTACTTC
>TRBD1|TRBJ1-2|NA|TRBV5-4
CASSLDGTGYGYTF
TGTGCCAGCAGCTTGGACGGGACAGGGTATGGCTACACCTTC
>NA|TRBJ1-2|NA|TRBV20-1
CSARLNYGYTF
TGCAGTGCTAGACTAAACTATGGCTACACCTTC
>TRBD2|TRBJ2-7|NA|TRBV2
CASSESRSGGSYEQYF
TGTGCCAGCAGTGAGAGTCGGAGCGGGGGATCCTACGAGCAGTACTTC
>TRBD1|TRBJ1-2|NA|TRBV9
CASSVGSPTGVGYTF
TGTGCCAGCAGCGTAGGGTCCCCGACAGGGGTAGGCTACACCTTC
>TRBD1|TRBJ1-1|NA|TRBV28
CASSSGQGNTEAFF
TGTGCCAGCAGTTCCGGACAGGGAAACACTGAAGCTTTCTTT
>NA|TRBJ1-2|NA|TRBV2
CASSGANNYGYTF
TGTGCCAGCAGTGGGGCTAATAACTATGGCTACACCTTC
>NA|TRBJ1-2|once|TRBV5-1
CASSPTQGSDYGYTF
TGCGCCAGCAGCCCTACACAGGGCTCTGACTATGGCTACACCTTC
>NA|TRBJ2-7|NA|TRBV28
CASSRSGEGAWWYEQYF
TGTGCCAGCAGCCGATCCGGAGAGGGCGCGTGGTGGTACGAGCAGTACTTC
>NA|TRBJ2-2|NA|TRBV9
CASSVGGPEELFF
TGTGCCAGCAGCGTTGGGGGCCCCGAGGAGCTGTTTTTT
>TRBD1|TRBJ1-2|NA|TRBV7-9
CASSAGQGDYTF
TGTGCCAGCAGCGCCGGACAGGGTGACTACACCTTC
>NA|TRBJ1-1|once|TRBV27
CASSFRGETTEAFF
TGTGCCAGCAGTTTCCGGGGGGAAACCACTGAAGCTTTCTTT
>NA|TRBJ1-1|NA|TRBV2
CASSEAGVTEAFF
TGTGCCAGCAGTGAAGCAGGGGTCACTGAAGCTTTCTTT
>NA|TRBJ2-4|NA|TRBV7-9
CASSLAGQTLAKNIQYF
TGTGCCAGCAGCTTAGCCGGACAGACCTTAGCCAAAAACATTCAGTACTTC
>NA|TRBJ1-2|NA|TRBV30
CAWSVLGFRANYGYTF
TGTGCCTGGAGTGTACTAGGGTTTAGAGCTAACTATGGCTACACCTTC
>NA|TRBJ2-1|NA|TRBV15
CATSRGRRGSKNEQFF
TGTGCCACCAGCAGGGGGCGGAGGGGCAGCAAGAATGAGCAGTTCTTC
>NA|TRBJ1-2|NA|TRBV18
CASSPRHGRYGYTF
TGTGCCAGCTCACCACGGCATGGGCGCTATGGCTACACCTTC
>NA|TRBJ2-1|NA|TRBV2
CASTGQQTEQFF
TGTGCCAGCACGGGACAACAGACTGAGCAGTTCTTC
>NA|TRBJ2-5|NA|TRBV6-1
CASRGNLQGQETQYF
TGTGCCAGCAGGGGAAACCTACAGGGACAAGAGACCCAGTACTTC